This T cell receptor beta chain was observed in a study of T-cell memory formation after mild COVID-19. Whole-study context: Largely donor-specific TCR clusters were found. Findings of the study overall: Of the contracting clones, CD4+ ones lay mainly in CM and EM, and CD8+ ones in EMRA. Contracting clones from day 15 to 85 had balanced CD4/CD8; later expanders favoured CD4+.

V was clipped by 4 bases and J by 4 bases, with 14 bases between them. Germline CDR1 SGHRS, CDR2 YFSETQ. CDR3 length equals 15 residues. Researchers used 5'RACE with constant-segment primers to make TCR alpha and TCR beta cDNA libraries that carry sample barcodes and UMIs. TCRdb redid the calling of the 5' RACE reads with MiXCR, one entry per CDR3 protein. This table has 450,000 to 650,000 distinct CDR3 sequences, about a sixth appearing once. This clonotype turned up a few times. Its antigen is not known. The chain recombines TRBV5-1 with TRBJ2-2, with D maybe TRBD2 (6 bases). Sample: PBMCs or a T cell subset sorted from them (not recorded which). The clonotype originates from an adult woman who had mild COVID-19 (a few samples of this study predate the infection). Cell type and time point are not known. The CDR3 region has the DNA TGCGCCAGCAGCCCAGAACTAGCACCCACCGGGGAGCTGTTTTTT. It translates to CASSPELAPTGELFF.